The 26 T cell receptor beta chains in this list originate from one sample, sequenced in a study of CD8+CD57+ T cells in acquired aplastic anemia. By flow cytometry, patients selected for sequencing had shown an expansion of CD8+CD57+ cells. Genomic DNA, the template, was used for profiling of the TCR beta VDJ and CDR3. TCRdb called the reads again in MiXCR, with one record for every CDR3 protein. This table holds hundreds of thousands of distinct CDR3 sequences, 82% found once. Sequencing was done on a sample of sorted CD4+, CD8+, or CD8+CD57+ T cells (not recorded which) from PBMCs. The receptor set was obtained from a human donor with aplastic anemia.

The chain is built from TRBV5-5 and TRBJ1-5, with 7 bases that match TRBD1. Germline V gives CDR1 SGHKS, CDR2 YYEKEE (reference sequence). V was clipped by 0 bases and J by 0 bases; unmatched bases: 3. This CDR3 has 16 amino acids. DNA of the CDR3: TGTGCCAGCAGCTTGGACAGGGGATTTAGCAATCAGCCCCAGCATTTT. Its translation is CASSLDRGFSNQPQHF.

Points on this clonotype: Because the CDR3 is missing its conserved closing phenylalanine or tryptophan, this is likely a read error. The DNA for the CDR3 is TGTGCCAGCAGAGGAGCTGGGATCAATGAGCAGTTCTGC. Protein sequence: CASRGAGINEQFC. The chain carries TRBV2 and TRBJ2-4; D call uncertain. The end of the DNA fits TRBJ2-1 better, so the J call may be wrong. The CDR3 has 13 amino acids. Germline-derived CDR1 and CDR2 are SNHLY and FYNNEI.

CDR3 sequence reads: CASSLRGRVNEQFF. For the CDR3, the DNA is TGTGCCAGTAGTCTGAGGGGGAGGGTCAATGAGCAGTTCTTC. This sequence joins TRBV19 and TRBJ2-1; a possible D gene is TRBD2 (7 bases). Looked up from germline, CDR1 is LNHDA and CDR2 is SQIVND (reference sequence). The CDR3 runs 14 residues. The germline V and J ends were trimmed by 5 bases and 6 bases, with 14 bases remaining between them. The whole variable domain, remainder taken from reference TRBV19 and TRBJ2-1, is DGGITQSPKYLFRKEGQNVTLSCEQNLNHDAMYWYRQDPGQGLRLIYYSQIVNDFQKGDIAEGYSVSREKKESFPLTVTSAQKNPTAFYLCASSLRGRVNEQFFGPGTRLTVL.

This chain uses TRBV7-9 with TRBJ1-5; TRBD1 agrees at 7 bases. The CDR3 spans 22 residues. Germline loops: CDR1 SEHNR, CDR2 FQNEAQ (reference sequence). V lost 5 bases to trimming and J lost 0 bases; unmatched junction nucleotides: 25. This CDR3 is CASSHSKVSRTGPFYSNQPQHF. CDR3 in DNA: TGTGCCAGCAGCCATAGCAAAGTGAGCAGGACAGGCCCTTTTTATAGCAATCAGCCCCAGCATTTT. The entire variable domain, with the rest obtained from reference TRBV7-9 and TRBJ1-5, is as follows: DTGVSQNPRHKITKRGQNVTFRCDPISEHNRLYWYRQTLGQGPEFLTYFQNEAQLEKSRLLSDRFSAERPKGSFSTLEIQRTEQGDSAMYLCASSHSKVSRTGPFYSNQPQHFGDGTRLSIL.

V gene TRBV10-3 combines with J gene TRBJ1-1; 7 bases map to TRBD1. Germline assignment: CDR1 ENHRY and CDR2 SYGVKD. V lost 10 bases to trimming and J lost 0 bases; unmatched junction nucleotides: 5. The CDR3 is 13 residues long. CDR3 coding DNA: TGTGCCAGCTGGGGACAGATGAACACTGAAGCTTTCTTT. It translates to CASWGQMNTEAFF.

This clonotype appeared once. The CDR3 does not close with the conserved phenylalanine or tryptophan, likely indicating a read error. It is unclear where the CDR3 begins or ends on the DNA, so no DNA is shown, and the CDR3 is as TCRdb lists it. The genes are TRBV10-3 and TRBJ1-4; the table gives TRBD1 as D, unverified against the DNA. Germline-derived CDR1 and CDR2 are ENHRY and SYGVKD. The CDR3 sequence runs 17 residues, both termini included. This CDR3 is CAISVGPAKWVTQYFGP.

The chain has TRBV11-3 and TRBJ2-5; D perhaps matches TRBD2 (6 bases). V was clipped by 6 bases and J by 4 bases, with 18 bases between them. The CDR3 sequence is 15 residues long. The germline V gene encodes CDR1 SGHNT and CDR2 YENEEA. CDR3 protein: CASSSDGTWGETQYF. CDR3 bases: TGTGCCAGCAGTTCAGATGGGACTTGGGGAGAGACCCAGTACTTC.

The gene calls are TRBV7-8 and TRBJ2-7; D is possibly TRBD2 (6 bases). The ends were cut back, 2 bases at V and 4 bases at J, with 24 bases in the middle. From germline, CDR1 is SGHVS and CDR2 FQNEAQ. The CDR3 length is 18 residues. CDR3 DNA: TGTGCCAGCAGCTTACAGGGAGGTCCCGCTACGCAGTCTTACGAGCAGTACGTC. Residues: CASSLQGGPATQSYEQYV.

As for this clonotype: One end of the junction varies from germline; a read error may be responsible. This chain uses TRBV7-2 with TRBJ2-2; tentatively, D is TRBD1 (5 bases). In germline, CDR1 is SGHTA, CDR2 FQGNSA. The CDR3 sequence is 12 residues long. The CDR3 sequence: CASSLGGGALSF. The CDR3 bases are TGTGCCAGCAGCTTAGGGGGCGGTGCGCTGTCTTTT.

About this clonotype itself: The junction shows a germline mismatch at one end, possibly a read error. The chain recombines TRBV7-3 with TRBJ1-5; no clear D. From germline, CDR1 is SGHTA and CDR2 FQGTGA. The CDR3 runs 14 residues. The CDR3 region is CASSALGCKTPRPF. The DNA for the CDR3 is TGTGCCAGCAGCGCTTTAGGTTGCAAAACCCCCCGGCCTTTT.

V is TRBV12-3 or TRBV12-4 and J is TRBJ1-2; D might be TRBD1 (5 bases). CDR3 length: 14 amino acids. V lost 5 bases and J 4 bases, leaving 14 bases between the germline ends. The CDR3 bases are TGTGCCAGCAGTCCCCCAGCGGGGGTCTATGGCTACACCTTC. Amino acids: CASSPPAGVYGYTF.

The sample holds a few counts of this clonotype. The DNA is left out, because the CDR3 cannot be placed on it with certainty; the CDR3 is given as TCRdb lists it. The CDR3 spells CASSVAGGAGSTYF. The chain is built from TRBV9 and TRBJ2-3; the DNA was not compared with TRBD1, the D call given in the table. The germline CDR1 and CDR2 sequences are SGDLS and YYNGEE. Counting both end residues, the CDR3 totals 14 amino acids.

Remarks on this clonotype: One junction end does not reproduce the germline sequence, and a read error may be involved. The chain has TRBV10-3 and TRBJ1-5; D is unresolved. Germline values: CDR1 ENHRY, CDR2 SYGVKD. The CDR3 runs to 15 residues. As DNA, the CDR3 is TGTGCCATCAGCGTAAAAGGCCAGCGCGATCCACCCCAGCACTTT. Its protein product is CAISVKGQRDPPQHF.

The genes are TRBV19 and TRBJ1-6; D may be TRBD1 (5 bases). Germline values: CDR1 LNHDA, CDR2 SQIVND (reference sequence). The CDR3 loop spans 16 amino acids. Trimming removed 5 bases at V and 7 bases at J, with 18 bases between. DNA of the CDR3: TGTGCCAGTAGTCCGGGACCAAGCATAGGGAATTCACCCCTCCACTTT. It specifies CASSPGPSIGNSPLHF.

The rearrangement links TRBV7-9 to TRBJ2-3; possibly TRBD2 for D (5 bases). The CDR3 loop spans 14 amino acids. Germline CDR1 is SEHNR and CDR2 is FQNEAQ (reference sequence). The V gene lost 3 bases and the J gene lost 6 bases, with 13 bases spanning the gap. This CDR3 is CASSFTRGADTQYF. The CDR3 DNA reads TGTGCCAGCAGCTTCACTAGAGGTGCCGATACGCAGTATTTT.

With respect to this clonotype: Since no conserved phenylalanine or tryptophan closes the CDR3, a read error is the likely cause. The DNA is omitted, as the CDR3 cannot be located on it reliably, and the CDR3 follows TCRdb's listing. The V and J genes are TRBV7-9 and TRBJ1-6. CDR1 is SEHNR and CDR2 is FQNEAQ in the germline V gene (reference sequence). The CDR3 adds up to 13 amino acids, both ends counted. CDR3: CASRGGGMSPYEQ.

In its sample, this clonotype was seen a few times. No conserved phenylalanine or tryptophan ends this CDR3, so it is likely a read error. The DNA is left out, because the CDR3 cannot be placed on it with certainty; the CDR3 is given as TCRdb lists it. The chain combines TRBV9 with TRBJ2-3; the table assigns TRBD2, which was not confirmed against the DNA. Per germline, CDR1 SGDLS and CDR2 YYNGEE. The CDR3 is 13 amino acids long, termini counted. Here the CDR3 reads CASSDADGEGQNI.

The V and J genes are TRBV7-2 and TRBJ1-2; D unclear. The CDR3 totals 16 residues. V was cut by 1 base and J by 5 bases, with 17 bases left in between. CDR1 is SGHTA and CDR2 is FQGNSA in the germline V gene. CDR3 sequence (DNA): TGTGCCAGCAGCTTAGAGAGAGACGCCGACACGTATGGCTACACCTTC. It codes for CASSLERDADTYGYTF.

This clonotype was counted a few times. A read error may be the cause here, since a much bigger clone is one base away. As the CDR3 is not closed by the conserved phenylalanine or tryptophan, this likely results from a read error. The DNA is left out, because the CDR3 cannot be placed on it with certainty; the CDR3 is given as TCRdb lists it. V and J are TRBV7-8 and TRBJ2-3; TRBD2 is the table's D call, not checked against the DNA. The CDR3 length is 13 residues, termini included. Germline CDR1 is SGHVS and CDR2 is FQNEAQ. CDR3 loop: CASSLAGRPATQY.

The gene calls are TRBV11-3 and TRBJ2-3; no firm D call. V was cut by 6 bases and J by 2 bases, with 9 bases left in between. Germline V gene sequence: CDR1 SGHNT, CDR2 YENEEA. This CDR3 is built from 13 residues. As DNA, the CDR3 is TGTGCCAGCAGGTACGGTGTCACAGATACGCAGTATTTT. Amino acids: CASRYGVTDTQYF.

Comment on this clonotype: At one end the junction does not follow the germline gene, possibly because of a read error. The chain is built from TRBV5-5 and TRBJ2-3, with D unclear. The CDR3 is 12 amino acids. The V gene's germline CDR1 is SGHKS and CDR2 YYEKEE (reference sequence). This chain's CDR3 is CASSFAEHTQYF. The CDR3 DNA is TGCGCCAGCAGCTTCGCCGAACATACGCAGTATTTT. The entire variable domain, with the rest obtained from reference TRBV5-5 and TRBJ2-3, is as follows: DAGVTQSPTHLIKTRGQQVTLRCSPISGHKSVSWYQQVLGQGPQFIFQYYEKEERGRGNFPDRFSARQFPNYSSELNVNALLLGDSALYLCASSFAEHTQYFGPGTRLTVL.

The chain employs TRBV2 and TRBJ2-3; D possibly corresponds to TRBD1 (5 bases). V lost 6 bases, J lost 4 bases, and 11 bases lay in between. Germline CDR1 is SNHLY and CDR2 is FYNNEI. The CDR3 has 13 residues. The CDR3 loop reads CASSTRVPDTQYF. The CDR3, as DNA: TGTGCCAGCAGCACCAGGGTACCAGATACGCAGTATTTT.

The V call is TRBV10-3, the J call TRBJ2-1; 7 bases align to TRBD1. The CDR3 consists of 15 residues. V was clipped by 3 bases and J by 9 bases; unmatched bases: 11. CDR1 is ENHRY, CDR2 SYGVKD, per germline. As DNA, the CDR3 is TGTGCCATCAGTGACCCGGGACAGACTTTGAGTGAGCAGTTCTTC. The encoded protein is CAISDPGQTLSEQFF.

About this clonotype itself: Sequence at one end of the junction differs from germline and may be a read error. The rearrangement joins TRBV19 to TRBJ2-3, with a possible D match to TRBD2 (5 bases). The V gene's germline CDR1 is LNHDA and CDR2 SQIVND (reference sequence). The CDR3 is made up of 14 amino acids. CDR3 nucleotides: TGTGCCAGCAGCTTAGCTGGCGGGCCCATTGCGCAGTTTTTT. This encodes CASSLAGGPIAQFF.

Concerning this clonotype itself: The junction differs from germline at one of its ends, possibly a read error. The CDR3 sequence is CASTQQAKAVEHF. The CDR3 bases are TGTGCCAGCACACAACAGGCCAAAGCCGTTGAACACTTC. The genes are TRBV7-3 and TRBJ1-2; D might be TRBD1 (5 bases). This CDR3 spans 13 amino acids. Germline CDR1 reads SGHTA; CDR2 reads FQGTGA.

As regards this clonotype: It is likely a read error, because the conserved phenylalanine at the end of the CDR3 is missing. This sequence joins TRBV7-9 and TRBJ2-4; D is perhaps TRBD2 (5 bases). Germline V lookup: CDR1 SEHNR, CDR2 FQNEAQ (reference sequence). The CDR3 totals 12 residues. The germline V and J ends were trimmed by 8 bases and 11 bases, with 16 bases remaining between them. Here the CDR3 DNA reads TGTGCCAGCGGCGGAGCTGGGAGCGTTCAGTACTAT. Amino acid sequence: CASGGAGSVQYY.